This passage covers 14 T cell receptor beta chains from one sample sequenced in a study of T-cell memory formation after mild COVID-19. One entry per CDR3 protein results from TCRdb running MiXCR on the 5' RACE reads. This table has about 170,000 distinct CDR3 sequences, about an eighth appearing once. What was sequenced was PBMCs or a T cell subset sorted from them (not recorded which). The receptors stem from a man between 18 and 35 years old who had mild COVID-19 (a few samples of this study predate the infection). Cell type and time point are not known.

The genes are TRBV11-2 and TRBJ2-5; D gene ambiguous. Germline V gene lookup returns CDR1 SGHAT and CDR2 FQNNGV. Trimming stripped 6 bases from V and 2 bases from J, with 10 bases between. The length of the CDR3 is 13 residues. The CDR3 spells CASSYSKQETQYF. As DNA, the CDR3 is TGTGCCAGCAGTTACTCTAAACAAGAGACCCAGTACTTC. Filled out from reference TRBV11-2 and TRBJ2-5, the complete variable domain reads EAGVAQSPRYKIIEKRQSVAFWCNPISGHATLYWYQQILGQGPKLLIQFQNNGVVDDSQLPKDRFSAERLKGVDSTLKIQPAKLEDSAVYLCASSYSKQETQYFGPGTRLLVL.

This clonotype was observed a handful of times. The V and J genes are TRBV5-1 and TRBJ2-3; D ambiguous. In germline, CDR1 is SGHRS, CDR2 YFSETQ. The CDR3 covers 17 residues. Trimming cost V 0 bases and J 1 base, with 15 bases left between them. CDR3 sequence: CASSLGAAMTGTDTQYF. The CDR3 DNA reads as TGCGCCAGCAGCTTGGGGGCGGCGATGACGGGCACAGATACGCAGTATTTT. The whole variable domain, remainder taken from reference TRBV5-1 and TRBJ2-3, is KAGVTQTPRYLIKTRGQQVTLSCSPISGHRSVSWYQQTPGQGLQFLFEYFSETQRNKGNFPGRFSGRQFSNSRSEMNVSTLELGDSALYLCASSLGAAMTGTDTQYFGPGTRLTVL.

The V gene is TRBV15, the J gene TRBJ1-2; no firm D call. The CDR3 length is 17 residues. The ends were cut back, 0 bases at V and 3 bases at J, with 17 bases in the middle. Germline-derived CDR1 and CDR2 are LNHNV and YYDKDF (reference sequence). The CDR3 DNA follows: TGTGCCACCAGCAGAGATTTCGTCTTTGGCCGCCACTATGGCTACACCTTC. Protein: CATSRDFVFGRHYGYTF. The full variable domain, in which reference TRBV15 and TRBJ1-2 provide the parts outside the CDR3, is DAMVIQNPRYQVTQFGKPVTLSCSQTLNHNVMYWYQQKSSQAPKLLFHYYDKDFNNEADTPDNFQSRRPNTSFCFLDIRSPGLGDTAMYLCATSRDFVFGRHYGYTFGSGTRLTVV.

The CDR3 region is CASSALPGVGNTEAFF. CDR3 bases: TGTGCCAGCAGCGCCCTGCCAGGGGTAGGGAACACTGAAGCTTTCTTT. This chain uses TRBV9 with TRBJ1-1, with D maybe TRBD1 (6 bases). The ends were cut back, 3 bases at V and 1 base at J, with 16 bases in the middle. CDR3 length: 16 amino acids. CDR1 is SGDLS, CDR2 YYNGEE, per germline.

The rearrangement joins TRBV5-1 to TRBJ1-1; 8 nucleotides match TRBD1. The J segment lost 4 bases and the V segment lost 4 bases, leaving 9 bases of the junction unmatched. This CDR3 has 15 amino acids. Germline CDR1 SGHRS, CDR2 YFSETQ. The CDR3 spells CASSPPGQGPTEAFF. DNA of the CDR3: TGCGCCAGCAGCCCCCCCGGACAGGGTCCCACTGAAGCTTTCTTT.

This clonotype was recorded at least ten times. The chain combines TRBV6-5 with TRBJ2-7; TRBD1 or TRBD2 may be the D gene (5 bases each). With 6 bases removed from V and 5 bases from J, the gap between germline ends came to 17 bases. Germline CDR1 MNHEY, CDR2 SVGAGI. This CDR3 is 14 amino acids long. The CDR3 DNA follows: TGTGCCAGCAGGTCGGTTTTTGGGACGGACGAGCAGTACTTC. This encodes CASRSVFGTDEQYF.

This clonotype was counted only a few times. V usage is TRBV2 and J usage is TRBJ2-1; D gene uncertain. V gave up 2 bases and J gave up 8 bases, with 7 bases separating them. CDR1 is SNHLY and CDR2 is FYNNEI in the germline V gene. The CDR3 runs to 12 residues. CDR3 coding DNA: TGTGCCAGCAGTGAACAGGCGGATGAGCAGTTCTTC. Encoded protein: CASSEQADEQFF. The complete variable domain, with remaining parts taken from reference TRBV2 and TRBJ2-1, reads EPEVTQTPSHQVTQMGQEVILRCVPISNHLYFYWYRQILGQKVEFLVSFYNNEISEKSEIFDDQFSVERPDGSNFTLKIRSTKLEDSAMYFCASSEQADEQFFGPGTRLTVL.

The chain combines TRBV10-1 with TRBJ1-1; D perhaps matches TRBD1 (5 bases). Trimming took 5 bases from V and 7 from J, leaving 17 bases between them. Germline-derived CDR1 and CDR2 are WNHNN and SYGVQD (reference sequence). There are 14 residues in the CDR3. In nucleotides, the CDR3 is TGCGCCAGCAGTTCTGGGGCTTCAAGGAATGAAGCTTTCTTT. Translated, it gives CASSSGASRNEAFF.

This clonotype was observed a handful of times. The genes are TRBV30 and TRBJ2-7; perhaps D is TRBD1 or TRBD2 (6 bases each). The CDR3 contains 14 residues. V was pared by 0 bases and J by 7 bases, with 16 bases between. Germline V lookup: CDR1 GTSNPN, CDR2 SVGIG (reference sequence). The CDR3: CAWSVGGGSEEQYF. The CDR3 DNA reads TGTGCCTGGAGTGTGGGGGGCGGAAGTGAAGAGCAGTACTTC.

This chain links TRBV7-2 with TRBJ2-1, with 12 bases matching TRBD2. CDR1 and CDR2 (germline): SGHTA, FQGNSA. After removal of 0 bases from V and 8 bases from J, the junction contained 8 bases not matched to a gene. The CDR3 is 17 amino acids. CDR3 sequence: CASSLALTSGGFDEQFF. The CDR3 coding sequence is TGTGCCAGCAGCTTAGCCCTAACTAGCGGGGGGTTCGATGAGCAGTTCTTC. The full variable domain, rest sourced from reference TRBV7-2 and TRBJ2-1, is GAGVSQSPSNKVTEKGKDVELRCDPISGHTALYWYRQSLGQGLEFLIYFQGNSAPDKSGLPSDRFSAERTGGSVSTLTIQRTQQEDSAVYLCASSLALTSGGFDEQFFGPGTRLTVL.

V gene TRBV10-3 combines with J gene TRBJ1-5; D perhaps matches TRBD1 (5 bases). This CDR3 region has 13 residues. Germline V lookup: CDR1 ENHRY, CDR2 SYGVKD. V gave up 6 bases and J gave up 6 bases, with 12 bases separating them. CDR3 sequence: CAISQGWGQPQHF. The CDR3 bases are TGTGCCATCAGCCAGGGATGGGGTCAGCCCCAGCATTTT.

In DNA form, the CDR3 reads TGTGCCAGCAGCGGTCGGCGCTCTGGAAACACCATATATTTT. Amino acid sequence: CASSGRRSGNTIYF. V usage is TRBV12-3 or TRBV12-4 and J usage is TRBJ1-3; D is undetermined. CDR3 length: 14 amino acids. V was clipped by 6 bases and J by 0 bases, with 9 bases between them.

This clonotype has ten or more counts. CDR3 protein: CASSPIGVDRGGEAFF. CDR3 coding DNA: TGTGCCAGCAGCCCGATAGGGGTGGACAGGGGAGGGGAAGCTTTCTTT. The genes are TRBV7-2 and TRBJ1-1, with 9 positions matching TRBD1. The germline V gene has CDR1 SGHTA and CDR2 FQGNSA. This CDR3 has 16 amino acids. The junction had 15 bases not matched to a gene; V was cut back by 5 bases and J by 8 bases.

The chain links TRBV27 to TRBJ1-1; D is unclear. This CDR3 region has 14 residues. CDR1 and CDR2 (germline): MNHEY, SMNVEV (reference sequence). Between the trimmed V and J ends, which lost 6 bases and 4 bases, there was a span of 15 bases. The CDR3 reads CASSPTIWGTEAFF. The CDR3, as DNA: TGTGCCAGCAGCCCGACTATTTGGGGCACTGAAGCTTTCTTT.